The 24 T cell receptor beta chains given below trace back to one sample, sequenced in a study of blood T cell repertoires in COVID-19. The assay was immunoSEQ multiplex PCR, and TCRdb's table has in-frame clones only and misses some. The table has 140,000 or so clones, 75% to 90% seen once; the top ten hold 35% to 40%. Sequenced sample: peripheral blood. Every receptor here comes from a man in his fifties or sixties who had recovered from COVID-19.

This clone was counted a few times. The chain has TRBV7-9 and TRBJ2-1, with TRBD2 identical over 15 bases. This CDR3 has 17 residues. Germline V gene sequence: CDR1 SEHNR, CDR2 FQNEAQ (reference sequence). V lost 5 bases, J lost 0 bases, and 2 bases stayed unmatched. The CDR3 nucleotides read TGTGCCAGCAGCGGGACTAGCGGGGGGTTCTCCTACAATGAGCAGTTCTTC. Translating it yields CASSGTSGGFSYNEQFF.

The CDR3 protein is CASSKGTSTDTQYF. The CDR3 DNA reads as TGTGCCAGCAGCAAGGGGACTAGCACAGATACGCAGTATTTT. This sequence joins TRBV11-3 and TRBJ2-3; tentatively, D is TRBD2 (6 bases). Germline V gene lookup returns CDR1 SGHNT and CDR2 YENEEA. V was trimmed by 5 bases and J by 0 bases, leaving 9 bases between them. This CDR3 is built from 14 residues.

V usage is TRBV7-3 and J usage is TRBJ2-1; 15 bases line up with TRBD2. The CDR3 contains 14 residues. Trimming at V came to 5 bases and at J to 10 bases, leaving 3 bases not matched to a gene. Germline-derived CDR1 and CDR2 are SGHTA and FQGTGA. CDR3 in DNA: TGTGCCAGCAGCCCCGGGACTAGCGGGGGGGAGCAGTTCTTC. It specifies CASSPGTSGGEQFF.

V and J are TRBV6-5 and TRBJ1-5; D not certain. CDR1 MNHEY and CDR2 SVGAGI come from the germline V gene. CDR3 length: 13 residues. Trimming pared 6 bases from V and 7 bases from J, leaving 13 bases between. For the CDR3, the DNA is TGTGCCAGCAGCCTGGAGATAGGACAGCCCCAGCATTTT. It specifies CASSLEIGQPQHF.

This chain uses TRBV7-2 with TRBJ2-2, with unresolved D. Trimming cost V 1 base and J 0 bases, with 15 bases left between them. Looked up from germline, CDR1 is SGHTA and CDR2 is FQGNSA. The CDR3 consists of 18 residues. The CDR3 nucleotides are TGTGCCAGCAGCTTAGGACGACCGACTCGCACGAACACCGGGGAGCTGTTTTTT. It translates to CASSLGRPTRTNTGELFF.

The rearrangement uses TRBV7-7 and TRBJ2-2; D might be TRBD2 (6 bases). The CDR3 spans 14 residues. Germline V lookup: CDR1 SSHAT, CDR2 FNYEAQ (reference sequence). V lost 5 bases and J lost 5, with 12 bases in between. CDR3 amino acids: CASSPARGTGELFF. CDR3 coding DNA: TGTGCCAGCAGCCCCGCACGGGGGACCGGGGAGCTGTTTTTT.

The CDR3 loop reads CASSLDTGIWSNQPQHF. The DNA of the CDR3 is TGTGCCAGCAGCTTGGACACAGGGATTTGGAGCAATCAGCCCCAGCATTTT. This rearrangement joins TRBV7-6 to TRBJ1-5, with D maybe TRBD1 (6 bases). Germline CDR1 is SGHVS and CDR2 is FNYEAQ. This CDR3 region has 17 residues. Trimming took off 3 bases at V and 1 base at J, with 16 bases between the two ends.

The CDR3 region has the DNA TGTGCCAGCAGCTACCTGTCCACAGGCACAGATACGCAGTATTTT. It encodes CASSYLSTGTDTQYF. This chain joins TRBV7-9 and TRBJ2-3, with unresolved D. Trimming left V 4 bases short and J 1 base short, with 12 bases between. Germline V gene data show CDR1 as SEHNR and CDR2 as FQNEAQ (reference sequence). This CDR3 comprises 15 residues.

This chain links TRBV19 with TRBJ2-3; TRBD2 agrees at 9 bases. J was trimmed by 2 bases and V by 6 bases; bases with no gene match: 6. The CDR3 contains 15 residues. Germline lookup yields CDR1 LNHDA and CDR2 SQIVND (reference sequence). The CDR3 DNA sequence: TGTGCCAGTAGGGCTAGCGGGGTGAACACAGATACGCAGTATTTT. Protein sequence: CASRASGVNTDTQYF. The variable domain in full, completed from reference TRBV19 and TRBJ2-3, reads DGGITQSPKYLFRKEGQNVTLSCEQNLNHDAMYWYRQDPGQGLRLIYYSQIVNDFQKGDIAEGYSVSREKKESFPLTVTSAQKNPTAFYLCASRASGVNTDTQYFGPGTRLTVL.

This chain links TRBV7-8 with TRBJ1-4; weak D call: TRBD1 (6 bases). The germline V gene has CDR1 SGHVS and CDR2 FQNEAQ. The CDR3 runs 15 residues. V was clipped by 5 bases and J by 3 bases, with 13 bases between them. CDR3: CASSLRRQANEKLFF. DNA for the CDR3: TGTGCCAGCAGCCTCAGAAGACAGGCTAATGAAAAACTGTTTTTT.

The V gene is TRBV27, the J gene TRBJ1-3, with D tentatively TRBD1 (5 bases). V gave up 2 bases and J gave up 0 bases, with 8 bases separating them. The CDR3 runs to 15 residues. CDR1 and CDR2 from the germline V gene are MNHEY and SMNVEV (reference sequence). The CDR3 loop reads CASSLSGTSGNTIYF. CDR3 bases: TGTGCCAGCAGTTTAAGCGGGACCTCTGGAAACACCATATATTTT.

This chain connects TRBV19 to TRBJ2-7; unclear D gene. The CDR3 runs to 12 residues. CDR1 LNHDA and CDR2 SQIVND come from the germline V gene (reference sequence). The ends were cut back, 0 bases at V and 3 bases at J, with 3 bases in the middle. CDR3 sequence (DNA): TGTGCCAGTAGTATAGATCGCTACGAGCAGTACTTC. Amino acids: CASSIDRYEQYF.

This rearrangement joins TRBV10-3 to TRBJ1-1; 8 nucleotides agree with TRBD1. The CDR3 extends over 13 amino acids. Germline V lookup: CDR1 ENHRY, CDR2 SYGVKD. With V trimmed by 6 bases and J by 7 bases, 7 bases remained unmatched. The CDR3 DNA is TGTGCCATCAGCTTTTTTGACAGGGGTGAAGCTTTCTTT. Its protein is CAISFFDRGEAFF.

This clone was detected only once. The V call is TRBV6-5, the J call TRBJ1-3; 8 nucleotides match TRBD1. Germline V gene lookup returns CDR1 MNHEY and CDR2 SVGAGI. The CDR3 consists of 14 residues. V shed 8 bases, J shed 4 bases, and the junction held 7 bases outside the gene matches. The CDR3 nucleotides are TGTGCCAGCTTTGCCGGACAGGGAGGAAACACCATATATTTT. It translates to CASFAGQGGNTIYF.

The V and J genes are TRBV20-1 and TRBJ2-6; D not resolved. Looked up from germline, CDR1 is DFQATT and CDR2 is SNEGSKA (reference sequence). V was pared by 3 bases and J by 3 bases, with 12 bases between. CDR3 length: 15 amino acids. CDR3 protein: CSASRSGGGANVLTF. CDR3 in DNA: TGCAGTGCTAGTCGTAGTGGCGGTGGGGCCAACGTCCTGACTTTC.

Here the CDR3 reads CASSGEIAYEQYF. DNA of the CDR3: TGTGCCAGCAGCGGGGAGATAGCGTACGAGCAGTACTTC. The rearrangement links TRBV5-6 to TRBJ2-7; a weak D match, TRBD2 (5 bases). The V end lost 4 bases, the J end lost 4 bases, and 12 bases lay between the germline ends. Germline V gene sequence: CDR1 SGHDT, CDR2 YYEEEE. CDR3 size: 13 residues. The complete variable domain, with remaining parts taken from reference TRBV5-6 and TRBJ2-7, reads DAGVTQSPTHLIKTRGQQVTLRCSPKSGHDTVSWYQQALGQGPQFIFQYYEEEERQRGNFPDRFSGHQFPNYSSELNVNALLLGDSALYLCASSGEIAYEQYFGPGTRLTVT.

The chain employs TRBV4-2 and TRBJ1-2; D is unclear. This CDR3 is built from 13 residues. From germline, CDR1 is LGHNA and CDR2 YNFKEQ. Trimming shortened V by 1 base and J by 7 bases, and 10 bases separated the two germline ends. As DNA, the CDR3 is TGTGCCAGCAGCCAAGGGTATGCGGGTGGCTACACCTTC. Its translation: CASSQGYAGGYTF.

Only a few counts were recorded for this clone. The chain has TRBV3-1 (or the pseudogene TRBV3-2) and TRBJ1-2; tentative D call: TRBD1 (5 bases). V was pared by 4 bases and J by 4 bases, with 10 bases between. This CDR3 is 13 amino acids long. Germline V CDR1 and CDR2: LGHDT, YNNKEL (reference sequence). The CDR3 region has the DNA TGTGCCAGCAGCCTGAGACAGTCCTATGGCTACACCTTC. Translated, it gives CASSLRQSYGYTF.

The chain combines TRBV5-4 with TRBJ2-3; 8 bases map to TRBD1. The CDR3 length is 17 residues. Germline V gene lookup returns CDR1 SGHNT and CDR2 YYREEE (reference sequence). Losses at the gene ends were 4 bases for V and 3 bases for J; bases not matched to a gene: 13. The CDR3, as DNA: TGTGCCAGCAGCCCCGGTACCCAGGGGGCGCGGACAGATACGCAGTATTTT. Translating gives CASSPGTQGARTDTQYF.

The chain recombines TRBV19 with TRBJ1-5; 7 bases align to TRBD1. CDR1 and CDR2 from the germline V gene are LNHDA and SQIVND (reference sequence). The length of the CDR3 is 14 residues. With 7 bases clipped from V and 3 bases from J, the junction kept 6 bases outside the gene matches. The CDR3, as DNA: TGTGCCAGTACCTGGACAGGTTACAATCAGCCCCAGCATTTT. Amino acids: CASTWTGYNQPQHF. The entire variable domain, with the rest obtained from reference TRBV19 and TRBJ1-5, is as follows: DGGITQSPKYLFRKEGQNVTLSCEQNLNHDAMYWYRQDPGQGLRLIYYSQIVNDFQKGDIAEGYSVSREKKESFPLTVTSAQKNPTAFYLCASTWTGYNQPQHFGDGTRLSIL.

The chain employs TRBV7-2 and TRBJ2-5; 9 nucleotides align to TRBD2. J lost 5 bases, V lost 5 bases, and 6 bases had no gene match. The CDR3 totals 14 residues. The germline CDR1 and CDR2 sequences are SGHTA and FQGNSA. CDR3 protein: CASSPAGGEETQYF. CDR3 in DNA: TGTGCCAGCAGCCCAGCGGGGGGTGAGGAGACCCAGTACTTC.

The genes are TRBV27 and TRBJ1-5; TRBD1 aligns across 9 bases. CDR1 and CDR2 from the germline V gene are MNHEY and SMNVEV (reference sequence). The CDR3 extends over 15 amino acids. V was clipped by 3 bases and J by 5 bases; unmatched bases: 5. CDR3 DNA sequence: TGTGCCAGCAGTTTCGGGACAGGGCGAGATCAGCCCCAGCATTTT. It specifies CASSFGTGRDQPQHF.

This rearrangement joins TRBV9 to TRBJ2-2, with D possibly being TRBD2 (6 bases). This CDR3 contains 15 residues. CDR1 and CDR2 from the germline V gene are SGDLS and YYNGEE. Trimming removed 3 bases from V and 1 base from J, with 10 bases in between. The CDR3 bases are TGTGCCAGCAGCGCGGGGGAGCAGAACACCGGGGAGCTGTTTTTT. Translated, it gives CASSAGEQNTGELFF.

The rearrangement uses TRBV12-3 or TRBV12-4 and TRBJ1-1; D may be TRBD1 (5 bases). Trimming pared 5 bases from V and 4 bases from J, leaving 8 bases between. The CDR3 extends over 12 amino acids. The CDR3 region is CASSGGTTEAFF. Written as DNA, the CDR3 is TGTGCCAGCAGTGGCGGGACCACTGAAGCTTTCTTT.